The T cell receptor (beta chain) described here comes from a study of T cells in Graves' hyperthyroidism and ophthalmopathy. Amplified TCR beta CDR3 regions derived from RNA transcripts. First-round RT-PCR with HTBI primers amplified the TCR CDR3 region. MiXCR was run by TCRdb on the multiplex PCR reads, yielding one entry per CDR3 protein. The sample lists 400,000 to 550,000 distinct CDR3 sequences, roughly a quarter occurring once. CDR1 is MDHEN, CDR2 SYDVKM, per germline. The CDR3 has 15 amino acids. Trimming took off 4 bases at V and 5 bases at J, with 15 bases between the two ends. This clonotype showed up many times. The PBMCs were sourced from fresh peripheral blood (about 10 ml).

The clonotype was recovered from a woman under 40 with Graves' ophthalmopathy. The sample was blood. The chain has TRBV28 and TRBJ1-5; D remains unclear. In DNA form, the CDR3 reads TGTGCCAGCAGTTCCGGAGGAGGAGGTGATCAGCCCCAGCATTTT. Its protein is CASSSGGGGDQPQHF.